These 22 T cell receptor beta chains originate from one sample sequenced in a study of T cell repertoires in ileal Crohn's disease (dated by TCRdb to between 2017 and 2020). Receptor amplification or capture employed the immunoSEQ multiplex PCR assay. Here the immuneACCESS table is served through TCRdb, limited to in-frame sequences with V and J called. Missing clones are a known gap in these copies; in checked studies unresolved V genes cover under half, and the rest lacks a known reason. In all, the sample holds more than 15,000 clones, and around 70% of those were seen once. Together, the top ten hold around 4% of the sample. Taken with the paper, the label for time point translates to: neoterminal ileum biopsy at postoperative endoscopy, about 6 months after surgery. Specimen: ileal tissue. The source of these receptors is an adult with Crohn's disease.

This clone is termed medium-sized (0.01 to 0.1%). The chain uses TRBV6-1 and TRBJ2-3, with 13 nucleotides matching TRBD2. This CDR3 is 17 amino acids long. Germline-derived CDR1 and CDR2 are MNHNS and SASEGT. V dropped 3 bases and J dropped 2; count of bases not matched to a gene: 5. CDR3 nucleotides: TGTGCCAGCAGTGAGACACTAGCGGGAGGGCCCACAGATACGCAGTATTTT. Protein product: CASSETLAGGPTDTQYF.

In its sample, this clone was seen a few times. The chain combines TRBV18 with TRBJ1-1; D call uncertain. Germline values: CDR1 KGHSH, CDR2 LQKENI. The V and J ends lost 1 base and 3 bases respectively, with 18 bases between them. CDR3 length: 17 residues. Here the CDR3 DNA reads TGTGCCAGCTCACCACTTCCAATCTCCGGGGAACACACTGAAGCTTTCTTT. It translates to CASSPLPISGEHTEAFF.

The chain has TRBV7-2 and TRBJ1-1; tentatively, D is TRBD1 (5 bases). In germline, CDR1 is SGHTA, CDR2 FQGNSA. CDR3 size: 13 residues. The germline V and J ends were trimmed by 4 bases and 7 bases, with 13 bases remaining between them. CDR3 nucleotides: TGTGCCAGCAGCTCGGATGCGGGGGTTGAAGCTTTCTTT. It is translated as CASSSDAGVEAFF. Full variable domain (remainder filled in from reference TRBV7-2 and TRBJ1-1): GAGVSQSPSNKVTEKGKDVELRCDPISGHTALYWYRQSLGQGLEFLIYFQGNSAPDKSGLPSDRFSAERTGGSVSTLTIQRTQQEDSAVYLCASSSDAGVEAFFGQGTRLTVV.

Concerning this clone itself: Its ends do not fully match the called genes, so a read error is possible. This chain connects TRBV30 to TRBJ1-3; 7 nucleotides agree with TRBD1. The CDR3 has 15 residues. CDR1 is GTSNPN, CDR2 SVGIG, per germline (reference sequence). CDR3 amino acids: CARRRGQVTGNTIYF. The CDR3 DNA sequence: TGTGCCCGGAGGAGGGGGCAGGTTACAGGAAACACCATATATTTT.

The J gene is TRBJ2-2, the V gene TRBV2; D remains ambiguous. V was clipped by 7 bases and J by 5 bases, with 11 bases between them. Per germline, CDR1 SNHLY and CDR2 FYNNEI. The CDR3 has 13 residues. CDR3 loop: CASTPGATGELFF. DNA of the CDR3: TGTGCCAGCACCCCTGGTGCGACCGGGGAGCTGTTTTTT.

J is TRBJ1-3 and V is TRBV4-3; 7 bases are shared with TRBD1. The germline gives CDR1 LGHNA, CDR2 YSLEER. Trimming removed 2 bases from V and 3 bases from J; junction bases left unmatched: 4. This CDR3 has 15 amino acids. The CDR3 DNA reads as TGCGCCAGCAGCCAAACAGGGGACGGTGGAAACACCATATATTTT. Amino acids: CASSQTGDGGNTIYF.

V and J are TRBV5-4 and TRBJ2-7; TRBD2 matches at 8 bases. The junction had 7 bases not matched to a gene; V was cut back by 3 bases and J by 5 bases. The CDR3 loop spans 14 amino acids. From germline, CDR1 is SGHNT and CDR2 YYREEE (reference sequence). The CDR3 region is CASSSPGLVNEQYF. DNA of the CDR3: TGTGCCAGCAGCTCCCCGGGACTAGTGAACGAGCAGTACTTC.

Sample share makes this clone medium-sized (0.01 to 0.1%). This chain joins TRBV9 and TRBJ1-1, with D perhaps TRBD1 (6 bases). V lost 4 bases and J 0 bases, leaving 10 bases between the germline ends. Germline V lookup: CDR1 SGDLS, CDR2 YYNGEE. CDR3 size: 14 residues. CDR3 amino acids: CASSPRTVNTEAFF. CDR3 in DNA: TGTGCCAGCAGCCCGCGGACAGTGAACACTGAAGCTTTCTTT. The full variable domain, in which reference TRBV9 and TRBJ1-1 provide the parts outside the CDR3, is DSGVTQTPKHLITATGQRVTLRCSPRSGDLSVYWYQQSLDQGLQFLIQYYNGEERAKGNILERFSAQQFPDLHSELNLSSLELGDSALYFCASSPRTVNTEAFFGQGTRLTVV.

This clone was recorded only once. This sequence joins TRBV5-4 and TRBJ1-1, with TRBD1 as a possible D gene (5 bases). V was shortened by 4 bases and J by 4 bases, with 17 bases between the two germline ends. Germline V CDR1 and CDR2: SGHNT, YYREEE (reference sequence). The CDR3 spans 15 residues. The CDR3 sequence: CASSPGPEGSTEAFF. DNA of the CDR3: TGTGCCAGCAGCCCGGGGCCGGAGGGATCCACTGAAGCTTTCTTT.

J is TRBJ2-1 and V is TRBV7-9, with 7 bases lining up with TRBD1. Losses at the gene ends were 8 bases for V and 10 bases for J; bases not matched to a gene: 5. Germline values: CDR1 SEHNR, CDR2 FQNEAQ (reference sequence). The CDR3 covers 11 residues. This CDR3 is CASGDSYEQFF. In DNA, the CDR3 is TGTGCCAGCGGGGACAGTTACGAGCAGTTCTTC.

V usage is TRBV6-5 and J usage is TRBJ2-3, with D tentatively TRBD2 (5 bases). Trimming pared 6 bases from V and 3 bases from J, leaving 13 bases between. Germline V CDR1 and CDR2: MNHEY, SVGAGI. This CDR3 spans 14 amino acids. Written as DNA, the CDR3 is TGTGCCAGCAGCCAGATCGGGGTTACAGATACGCAGTATTTT. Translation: CASSQIGVTDTQYF.

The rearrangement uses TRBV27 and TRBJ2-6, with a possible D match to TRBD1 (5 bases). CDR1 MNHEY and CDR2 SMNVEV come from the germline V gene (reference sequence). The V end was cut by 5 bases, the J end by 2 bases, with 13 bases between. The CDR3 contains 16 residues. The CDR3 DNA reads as TGTGCCAGCAGTAGGTCGGCAGGGACTGGGGCCAACGTCCTGACTTTC. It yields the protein CASSRSAGTGANVLTF. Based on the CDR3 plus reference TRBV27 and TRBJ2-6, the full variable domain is EAQVTQNPRYLITVTGKKLTVTCSQNMNHEYMSWYRQDPGLGLRQIYYSMNVEVTDKGDVPEGYKVSRKEKRNFPLILESPSPNQTSLYFCASSRSAGTGANVLTFGAGSRLTVL.

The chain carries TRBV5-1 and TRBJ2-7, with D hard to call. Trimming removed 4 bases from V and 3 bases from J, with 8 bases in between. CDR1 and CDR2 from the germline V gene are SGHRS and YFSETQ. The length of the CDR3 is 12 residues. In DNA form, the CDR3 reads TGCGCCAGCAGCGACACCCGCTACGAGCAGTACTTC. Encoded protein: CASSDTRYEQYF.

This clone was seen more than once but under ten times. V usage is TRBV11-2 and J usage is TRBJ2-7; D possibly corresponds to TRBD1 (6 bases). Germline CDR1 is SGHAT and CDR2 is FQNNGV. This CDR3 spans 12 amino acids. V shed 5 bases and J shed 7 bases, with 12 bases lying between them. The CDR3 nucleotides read TGTGCCAGCAGCCGACAGGTCCTTGAGCAGTACTTC. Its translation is CASSRQVLEQYF.

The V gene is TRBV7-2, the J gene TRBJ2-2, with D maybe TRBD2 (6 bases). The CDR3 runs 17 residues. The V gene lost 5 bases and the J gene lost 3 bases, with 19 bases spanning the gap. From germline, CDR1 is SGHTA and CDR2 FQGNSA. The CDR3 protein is CASSRGSGTGDTGELFF. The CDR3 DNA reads TGTGCCAGCAGCCGGGGGTCCGGGACCGGGGACACCGGGGAGCTGTTTTTT.

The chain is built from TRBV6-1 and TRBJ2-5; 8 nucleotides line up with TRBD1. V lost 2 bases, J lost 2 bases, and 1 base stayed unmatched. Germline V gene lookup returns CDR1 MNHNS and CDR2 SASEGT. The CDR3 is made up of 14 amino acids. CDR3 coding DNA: TGTGCCAGCAGTGAATGGACAGGGCAAGAGACCCAGTACTTC. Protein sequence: CASSEWTGQETQYF.

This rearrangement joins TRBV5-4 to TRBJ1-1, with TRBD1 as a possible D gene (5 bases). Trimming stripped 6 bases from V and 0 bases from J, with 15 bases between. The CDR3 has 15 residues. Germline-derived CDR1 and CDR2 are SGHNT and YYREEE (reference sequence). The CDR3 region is CASNFSGALNTEAFF. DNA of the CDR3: TGTGCCAGCAACTTCTCTGGGGCACTGAACACTGAAGCTTTCTTT.

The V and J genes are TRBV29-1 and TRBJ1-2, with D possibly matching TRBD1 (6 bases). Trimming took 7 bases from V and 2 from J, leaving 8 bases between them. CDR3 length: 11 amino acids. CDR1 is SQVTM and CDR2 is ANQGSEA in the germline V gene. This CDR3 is CSDDRNYGYTF. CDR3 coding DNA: TGCAGCGATGACAGGAACTATGGCTACACCTTC.

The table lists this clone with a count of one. CDR3: CASSHGRAGGPREQYF. CDR3 nucleotide sequence: TGCGCCAGCAGCCACGGAAGGGCAGGGGGTCCGCGCGAGCAGTACTTC. The J gene is TRBJ2-7, the V gene TRBV4-1; 7 bases are a match to TRBD1. CDR1 and CDR2 from the germline V gene are MGHRA and YSYEKL. The CDR3 is 16 residues long. Trimming removed 3 bases from V and 6 bases from J; junction bases left unmatched: 14.

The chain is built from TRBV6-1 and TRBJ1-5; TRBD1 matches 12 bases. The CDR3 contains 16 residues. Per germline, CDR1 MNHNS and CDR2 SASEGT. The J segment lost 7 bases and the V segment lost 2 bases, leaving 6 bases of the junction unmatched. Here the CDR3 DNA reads TGTGCCAGCAGTGAAAGGGACAGGGGGCTTCGGCAGCCCCAGCATTTT. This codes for CASSERDRGLRQPQHF.

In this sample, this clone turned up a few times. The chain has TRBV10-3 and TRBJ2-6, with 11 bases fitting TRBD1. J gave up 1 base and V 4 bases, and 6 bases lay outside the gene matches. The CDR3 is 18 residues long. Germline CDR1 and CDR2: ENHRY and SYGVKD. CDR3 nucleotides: TGTGCCATCAGTGCGACCGGGACAGGGGGGTCTGGGGCCAACGTCCTGACTTTC. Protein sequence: CAISATGTGGSGANVLTF.

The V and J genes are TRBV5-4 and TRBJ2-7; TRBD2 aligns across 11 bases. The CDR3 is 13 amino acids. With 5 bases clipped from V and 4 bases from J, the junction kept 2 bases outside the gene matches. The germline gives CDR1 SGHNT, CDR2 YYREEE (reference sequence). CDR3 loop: CASSIAGGYEQYF. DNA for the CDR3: TGTGCCAGCAGTATAGCGGGGGGGTACGAGCAGTACTTC.